This T cell receptor beta chain was captured in a study of blood T cells in healthy people across ages. Points from the study as a whole: The fall in TCR beta diversity per million T cells was roughly linear with age.

The V gene lost 5 bases and the J gene lost 0 bases, with 28 bases spanning the gap. The CDR3 covers 20 residues. Germline V gene data show CDR1 as SGHTA and CDR2 as FQGNSA. The use of a sample-barcoded 5' primer and a J-beta primer mix characterized a second PCR of about 7 to 12 cycles. TCRdb processed the 5' RACE reads anew with MiXCR; each CDR3 protein has one entry. The table includes 790,000 or so distinct CDR3 sequences, less than 60% detected once. This clonotype was seen repeatedly, ten times or more. Its antigen is unknown. The sequenced sample was blood. This chain connects TRBV7-2 to TRBJ2-5; D is possibly TRBD2 (6 bases). The source is an elderly man in good health. CDR3 sequence: CASSRRRGSVRGANQETQYF. CDR3 coding DNA: TGTGCCAGCAGCCGACGACGCGGTTCGGTGCGGGGAGCCAACCAAGAGACCCAGTACTTC.